These T cell receptor beta chains were read from a single sample in a study of Graves' ophthalmopathy and Graves' hyperthyroidism. TCRdb redid the calling of the multiplex PCR reads with MiXCR, one entry per CDR3 protein. The data contain 300,000 to 450,000 distinct CDR3 sequences, 17% of them singletons. Sample: peripheral blood. These receptors all stem from an adult woman with stable Graves' hyperthyroidism. CDR3s include the opening cysteine and the closing phenylalanine or tryptophan. The D gene is left open where the match is weak. Rows may omit the clone size; those that give it use once, few, many or a size class.

d_call,clone_size,v_call,j_call,cdr3_aa,cdr3_nt
-,-,TRBV20-1,TRBJ1-1,CSARGDAEAFF,TGCAGTGCTAGGGGGGATGCTGAAGCTTTCTTT
-,few,TRBV6-5,TRBJ1-1,CASSYRAESSAFF,TGTGCCAGCAGTTACAGGGCTGAATCTTCAGCTTTCTTT
TRBD1,-,TRBV11-2,TRBJ2-7,CASSSIQGVGEQYF,TGTGCCAGCAGCTCAATTCAGGGGGTGGGCGAGCAGTACTTC
TRBD2,many,TRBV7-2,TRBJ2-7,CASNRRAGGSSYEQYF,TGTGCCAGCAACCGGAGGGCGGGAGGGAGCTCCTACGAGCAGTACTTC
-,many,TRBV28,TRBJ2-7,CASSGPPPYEQYF,TGTGCCAGCAGCGGACCACCACCCTACGAGCAGTACTTC
-,many,TRBV6-2/TRBV6-3,TRBJ1-5,CASSYDTAQPQHF,TGTGCCAGCAGTTACGACACTGCGCAGCCCCAGCATTTT
-,many,TRBV19,TRBJ1-5,CARGRGVVSNQPQHF,TGTGCCAGAGGGAGGGGTGTGGTGAGCAATCAGCCCCAGCATTTT
TRBD2,many,TRBV29-1,TRBJ2-2,CSVEFSGRHTGELFF,TGCAGCGTTGAATTTAGCGGGAGACACACCGGGGAGCTGTTTTTT
TRBD2,many,TRBV12-3/TRBV12-4,TRBJ2-5,CASSRTSGSSWETQYF,TGTGCCAGCAGCAGGACTAGCGGGAGTAGTTGGGAGACCCAGTACTTC
-,many,TRBV10-3,TRBJ2-7,CAISVGAGSYEQYF,TGTGCCATCAGTGTCGGGGCGGGATCCTACGAGCAGTACTTC
TRBD1,many,TRBV14,TRBJ2-7,CASSQEDRDYEQYF,TGTGCCAGCAGCCAAGAAGACAGGGACTACGAGCAGTACTTC
TRBD1,many,TRBV20-1,TRBJ2-7,CSALSTGAYEQYF,TGCAGTGCCCTCAGCACAGGGGCTTACGAGCAGTACTTC
-,many,TRBV2,TRBJ2-3,CASSWDSYTDTQYF,TGTGCCAGCAGCTGGGACTCATACACAGATACGCAGTATTTT
TRBD1,many,TRBV2,TRBJ1-3,CASKQGVTGNTIYF,TGTGCCAGTAAACAGGGGGTTACTGGAAACACCATATATTTT
TRBD2,many,TRBV25-1,TRBJ2-7,CASRGTNEQYF,TGTGCCAGCAGGGGGACTAACGAGCAGTACTTC
TRBD2,many,TRBV7-2,TRBJ2-7,CASSLRLAGGSYEQYF,TGTGCCAGCAGCTTAAGACTAGCGGGAGGGTCCTACGAGCAGTACTTC
TRBD1,many,TRBV29-1,TRBJ1-2,CSVGQGAQGYGYTF,TGCAGCGTTGGACAGGGGGCGCAAGGATATGGCTACACCTTC
TRBD1,many,TRBV20-1,TRBJ1-6,CSARNRGSYNSPLHF,TGCAGTGCTAGAAACAGGGGTTCCTATAATTCACCCCTCCACTTT
TRBD1,many,TRBV12-3/TRBV12-4,TRBJ2-4,CASRPGGGQGLNIQYF,TGTGCCAGCAGACCGGGGGGGGGACAGGGGCTAAACATTCAGTACTTC
-,once,TRBV7-9,TRBJ2-5,CASSMGLPTQETQYF,TGTGCCAGCAGCATGGGACTCCCGACCCAAGAGACCCAGTACTTC
-,-,TRBV20-1,TRBJ1-3,CSAPSGNTIYF,TGCAGTGCTCCCTCCGGAAACACCATATATTTT
TRBD2,many,TRBV6-4,TRBJ2-2,CASSRLAGGSTYTGELFF,TGTGCCAGCAGTCGACTAGCGGGAGGCTCAACTTACACCGGGGAGCTGTTTTTT
-,-,TRBV27,TRBJ2-5,CASSRTFGETQYF,TGTGCCAGCAGTCGAACTTTCGGAGAGACCCAGTACTTC
TRBD1,many,TRBV6-2/TRBV6-3,TRBJ2-5,CASRGQQTQETQYF,TGTGCCAGCAGGGGACAGCAAACCCAAGAGACCCAGTACTTC
-,many,TRBV6-1,TRBJ1-2,CASITTAGANYGYTF,TGTGCCAGCATAACAACGGCAGGCGCTAACTATGGCTACACCTTC
TRBD1,many,TRBV5-1,TRBJ2-7,CASSLGQGVNEQYF,TGCGCCAGCAGCTTGGGGCAGGGGGTTAACGAGCAGTACTTC
-,-,TRBV5-1,TRBJ2-7,CASSSGDPYEQYF,TGCGCCAGCAGCTCGGGCGATCCTTACGAGCAGTACTTC
-,many,TRBV28,TRBJ1-5,CASSGRDRTHSNQPQHF,TGTGCCAGCAGTGGGAGAGACAGGACCCATAGCAATCAGCCCCAGCATTTT
TRBD2,many,TRBV11-2,TRBJ2-7,CASSLGPLAVLKEQYF,TGTGCCAGCAGCTTGGGGCCGCTAGCGGTCCTAAAGGAGCAGTACTTC
TRBD1,many,TRBV6-5,TRBJ2-2,CASSPPGQGRTGELFF,TGTGCCAGCAGTCCACCCGGACAGGGAAGGACCGGGGAGCTGTTTTTT
TRBD1,many,TRBV28,TRBJ2-7,CASSFRQGGRHEQYF,TGTGCCAGCAGTTTTCGACAGGGGGGCAGGCACGAGCAGTACTTC
-,-,TRBV2,TRBJ1-5,CASRVGVNSNQPQHF,TGTGCCAGCAGAGTGGGAGTAAATAGCAATCAGCCCCAGCATTTT
-,once,TRBV12-3/TRBV12-4,TRBJ1-2,CASGLGSGLGYGYTF,TGTGCCAGCGGCTTGGGGTCCGGGCTGGGCTATGGCTACACCTTC
-,few,TRBV12-3/TRBV12-4,TRBJ1-5,CASSPQQNNQPQHF,TGTGCCAGCAGTCCCCAGCAGAACAATCAGCCCCAGCATTTT
TRBD1,-,TRBV12-3/TRBV12-4,TRBJ2-5,CASSQTGTETQYF,TGTGCCAGCAGTCAGACAGGGACCGAGACCCAGTACTTC
TRBD1,-,TRBV28,TRBJ1-2,CASSPPRGQGYTF,TGTGCCAGCAGTCCCCCTAGGGGGCAGGGCTACACCTTC
-,-,TRBV12-3/TRBV12-4,TRBJ2-7,CASSLAGTEGGEQYF,TGTGCCAGCAGCCTGGCGGGGACCGAGGGGGGCGAGCAGTACTTC
-,many,TRBV11-2,TRBJ2-7,CASSFGGYPYEQYF,TGTGCCAGCAGCTTTGGCGGATACCCATACGAGCAGTACTTC
TRBD2,-,TRBV5-1,TRBJ2-1,CASSRTSGSFQNEQFF,TGCGCCAGCAGCCGGACTAGCGGGAGCTTTCAAAATGAGCAGTTCTTC
-,many,TRBV28,TRBJ2-7,CASSLVGLDEQYF,TGTGCCAGCAGTTTGGTGGGGTTAGACGAGCAGTACTTC
-,many,TRBV20-1,TRBJ1-2,CSASDGVGGYTF,TGCAGTGCTAGTGACGGTGTGGGAGGCTACACCTTC
-,-,TRBV28,TRBJ1-6,CASSSLMNNSPLHF,TGTGCCAGCAGTTCCCTGATGAATAATTCACCCCTCCACTTT
-,many,TRBV7-2,TRBJ2-5,CVSSVGGRETQYF,TGTGTCAGCAGCGTCGGGGGACGTGAGACCCAGTACTTC
-,many,TRBV7-8,TRBJ2-7,CASSLAPGYYEQYF,TGTGCCAGCAGCTTAGCGCCGGGTTACTACGAGCAGTACTTC
-,many,TRBV12-1,TRBJ2-5,CASSSDIFIPGRGRPLQSETQYF,TGTGCCAGCAGCTCCGATATTTTCATACCCGGGAGGGGTAGACCGCTCCAGTCGGAGACCCAGTACTTC
-,few,TRBV19,TRBJ1-5,CASSKVAAGNQPQHF,TGTGCCAGTAGTAAGGTGGCAGCGGGCAATCAGCCCCAGCATTTT
-,many,TRBV12-3/TRBV12-4,TRBJ1-5,CASSLEYRAQPQHF,TGTGCCAGCAGTTTGGAGTACAGGGCTCAGCCCCAGCATTTT
TRBD2,-,TRBV11-1,TRBJ2-7,CASNGGGSYEQYF,TGTGCCAGCAATGGGGGGGGATCCTACGAGCAGTACTTC
TRBD2,many,TRBV20-1,TRBJ2-7,CSALNLAGAYEQYF,TGCAGTGCTCTTAACCTAGCGGGTGCCTACGAGCAGTACTTC
-,-,TRBV19,TRBJ1-5,CASSIYSNTGQPQHF,TGTGCCAGTAGTATATACTCAAACACGGGTCAGCCCCAGCATTTT
-,many,TRBV12-3/TRBV12-4,TRBJ1-1,CASRRTVNTEAFF,TGTGCCAGCAGGCGGACAGTGAACACTGAAGCTTTCTTT